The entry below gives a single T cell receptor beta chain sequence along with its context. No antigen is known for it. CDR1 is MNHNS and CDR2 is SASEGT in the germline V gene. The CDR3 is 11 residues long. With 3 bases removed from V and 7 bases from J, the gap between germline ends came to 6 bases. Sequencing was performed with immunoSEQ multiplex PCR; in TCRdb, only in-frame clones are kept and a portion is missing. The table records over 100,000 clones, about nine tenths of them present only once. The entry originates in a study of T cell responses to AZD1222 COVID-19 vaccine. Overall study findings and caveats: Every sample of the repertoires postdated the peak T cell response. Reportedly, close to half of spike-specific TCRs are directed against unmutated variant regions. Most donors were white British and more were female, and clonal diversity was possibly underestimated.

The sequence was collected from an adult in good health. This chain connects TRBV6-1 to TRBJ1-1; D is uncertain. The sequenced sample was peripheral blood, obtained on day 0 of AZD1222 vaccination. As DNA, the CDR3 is TGTGCCAGCAGTGATACGGGTGAAGCTTTCTTT. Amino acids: CASSDTGEAFF.